This T cell receptor beta chain was identified in a study of beta chain features in type 1 diabetes. General study results and limits: Shortening that was moderate but significant affected the TCRB CDR3s of Type 1 diabetes patients in all four CD4+ subsets.

Every isolated RNA sample was fully reverse transcribed, so sequencing captured expressed TCRB transcripts. The repertoire was sequenced with immunoSEQ multiplex PCR; TCRdb's copy has only in-frame clones and lacks some. The sample lists fewer than 300,000 clones, about a tenth seen once, with more than 0.015% in the top ten. This clone was counted a few times. Antigen specificity is unknown. This same CDR3 is encoded by further DNA sequences in the sample. Unmatched junction bases numbered 5, after V lost 6 bases and J lost 7 bases. Germline assignment: CDR1 KGHSH and CDR2 LQKENI. CDR3 length: 12 amino acids.

The sample taken for sequencing was naive CD4+ T cells from blood. V usage is TRBV18 and J usage is TRBJ1-2, with TRBD1 identical over 7 bases. The TCR sequence derives from a man in his thirties or forties with type 1 diabetes. CDR3 region: CASSPDRAGYTF. The CDR3 DNA reads TGTGCCAGCTCCCCCGACAGGGCTGGCTACACCTTC. Variable domain in full (rest from reference TRBV18 and TRBJ1-2): NAGVMQNPRHLVRRRGQEARLRCSPMKGHSHVYWYRQLPEEGLKFMVYLQKENIIDESGMPKERFSAEFPKEGPSILRIQQVVRGDSAAYFCASSPDRAGYTFGSGTRLTVV.